This TCR beta chain was documented in a study of a mutant IDH1 vaccine in newly diagnosed glioma. The wider study: Initiation of the vaccine course occurred 4-6 weeks after radiotherapy alone, or alongside temozolomide cycles. Earlier care involved radiotherapy, temozolomide, or both, and the majority received both. Broader study findings: Pseudoprogression apparently lacked any relation to changes in top peripheral T cell clonotypes. Researchers report vaccine-induced immune responses in 93.3% of patients.

A remark on this clone: Its target is not known.

This CDR3 is built from 18 residues. The germline CDR1 and CDR2 sequences are PRHDT and FYEKMQ (reference sequence). The J segment lost 2 bases and the V segment lost 5 bases, leaving 10 bases of the junction unmatched. Specified time point: week 5, during vaccination. Alongside topical imiquimod, each dose of vaccine comprised 300 ug of mutant IDH1 20-mer peptide. TCRdb keeps only in-frame clones here, not all; method: immunoSEQ multiplex PCR. The sample gives about 54,000 clones, approximately 82% of which show up once; 3% to 3.5% is in the top ten. Material: PBMCs, obtained from a glioma patient whose treatment included an IDH1 peptide vaccine. The sequence was collected from a man between 25 and 39 years old with glioma. The gene calls are TRBV13 and TRBJ2-6, with 9 nucleotides matching TRBD1. The CDR3 bases are TGTGCCAGCAGCGTAACAGGGGGCGTAGAGCCTGGGGCCAACGTCCTGACTTTC. Protein sequence: CASSVTGGVEPGANVLTF.